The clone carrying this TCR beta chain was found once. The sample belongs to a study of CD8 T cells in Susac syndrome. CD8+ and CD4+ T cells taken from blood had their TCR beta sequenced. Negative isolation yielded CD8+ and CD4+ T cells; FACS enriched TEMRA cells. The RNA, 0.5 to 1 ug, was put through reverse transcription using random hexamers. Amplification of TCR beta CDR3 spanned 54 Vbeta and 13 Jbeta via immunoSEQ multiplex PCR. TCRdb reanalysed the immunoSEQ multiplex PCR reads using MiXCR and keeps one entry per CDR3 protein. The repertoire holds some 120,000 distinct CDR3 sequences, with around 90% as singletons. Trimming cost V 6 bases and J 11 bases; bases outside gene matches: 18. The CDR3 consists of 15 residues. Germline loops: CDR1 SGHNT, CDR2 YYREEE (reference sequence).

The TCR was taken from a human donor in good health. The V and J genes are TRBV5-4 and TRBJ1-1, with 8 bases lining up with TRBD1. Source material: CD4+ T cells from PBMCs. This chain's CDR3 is CASIPSGGLLYGAFF. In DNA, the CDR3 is TGTGCCAGCATCCCCTCAGGGGGCCTTCTTTATGGGGCTTTCTTT.